This T cell receptor beta chain was observed in a study of blood T cell repertoires in COVID-19. The overall study: COVID-19 samples from acute and convalescent phases originated in the United States, Italy and Spain. PBMCs, B-cell-depleted T cells, or T cells were the source of the cDNA or gDNA that made up the material.

CDR1 MNHEY and CDR2 SMNVEV come from the germline V gene (reference sequence). The CDR3 is 16 residues long. The junction had 8 bases not matched to a gene; V was cut back by 0 bases and J by 6 bases. This clone is deemed large. Seattle patients were enrolled during active infection and followed longitudinally. Clones were sequenced by immunoSEQ multiplex PCR, and TCRdb holds only the in-frame ones, with some missing. This sample yields about 240,000 clones, of which about 93% are seen a single time; around 0.9% belongs to the top ten. V is TRBV27 and J is TRBJ2-7, with 10 nucleotides matching TRBD2. The receptor's source is a man aged 25 to 40 with COVID-19, enrolled during active disease. The sample was peripheral blood. The CDR3 here is CASSLSLASGGAEQYF. Written as DNA, the CDR3 is TGTGCCAGCAGTTTATCCCTTGCTAGCGGGGGAGCCGAGCAGTACTTC.